Shown below are 17 T cell receptor beta chains from a single sample sequenced in a study of T cells after yellow fever vaccination. From the 5' RACE reads, TCRdb called clonotypes with MiXCR, one entry per CDR3 protein. This sample has 200,000 to 300,000 distinct CDR3 sequences, with 6.7% found just once. The sample consisted of CD4+ T cells sorted from PBMCs, taken on the day of the yellow fever booster vaccination. All receptors derive from a man younger than 40 who received the YFV17D yellow fever vaccine.

The chain is built from TRBV3-1 and TRBJ2-3; D gene unclear. The V gene lost 11 bases and the J gene lost 3 bases, with 21 bases spanning the gap. The CDR3 has 15 amino acids. From germline, CDR1 is LGHDT and CDR2 YNNKEL (reference sequence). The CDR3 DNA reads as TGTGCCTGCTGCGAGACGGGCAGGTGGACAGATACGCAGTATTTT. Translating gives CACCETGRWTDTQYF.

This clonotype has just a few counts. The chain couples TRBV4-2 to TRBJ1-2; 10 nucleotides align to TRBD1. V dropped 0 bases and J dropped 5; count of bases not matched to a gene: 12. The CDR3 loop spans 18 amino acids. The V gene's germline CDR1 is LGHNA and CDR2 YNFKEQ. The CDR3 nucleotides are TGTGCCAGCAGCCAAGAGACGGGACAGGGGCGGGCGAGTTATGGCTACACCTTC. Translating it yields CASSQETGQGRASYGYTF.

This clonotype turned up a few times. The chain is built from TRBV29-1 and TRBJ2-1, with 10 bases that match TRBD2. CDR3 length: 13 residues. J gave up 3 bases and V 6 bases, and 2 bases lay outside the gene matches. The V gene's germline CDR1 is SQVTM and CDR2 ANQGSEA. CDR3 DNA: TGCAGCGTACCTAGCGGGAGCTACAATGAGCAGTTCTTC. This translates into CSVPSGSYNEQFF.

This clonotype was counted a few times. The chain carries TRBV6-2 or TRBV6-3 and TRBJ2-3, with 9 nucleotides matching TRBD1. V lost 2 bases and J lost 4; bases outside the gene matches: 7. The length of the CDR3 is 16 residues. CDR1 and CDR2 from the germline V gene are MNHEY and SVGEGT. The CDR3 DNA is TGTGCCAGCAGTTACGTTCCGGGACAGGGACCAGATACGCAGTATTTT. This translates into CASSYVPGQGPDTQYF.

This chain links TRBV7-2 with TRBJ2-1, with TRBD1 identical over 9 bases. This CDR3 region has 16 residues. V shed 2 bases, J shed 4 bases, and the junction held 6 bases outside the gene matches. Germline CDR1 SGHTA, CDR2 FQGNSA. The CDR3: CASSLSWTGVYNEQFF. CDR3 bases: TGTGCCAGCAGCTTAAGTTGGACAGGGGTTTACAATGAGCAGTTCTTC.

This clonotype was seen more than once but under ten times. The CDR3 loop is CASSYVLAGGAGELFF. As DNA, the CDR3 is TGTGCCAGCAGCTATGTGCTAGCGGGAGGAGCCGGGGAGCTGTTTTTT. This chain uses TRBV6-5 with TRBJ2-2; 11 bases fit TRBD2. The CDR3 totals 16 residues. The junction had 9 bases not matched to a gene; V was cut back by 6 bases and J by 6 bases. Germline loops: CDR1 MNHEY, CDR2 SVGAGI.

This chain links TRBV11-2 with TRBJ2-5, with D possibly TRBD2 on 6 matching bases. V lost 0 bases and J lost 7, with 15 bases in between. The CDR3 is 15 residues long. Per the germline V gene, CDR1 is SGHAT and CDR2 is FQNNGV. The CDR3 nucleotides read TGTGCCAGCAGCTTAGAGAGGAGGGGCGCGGGGACCCAGTACTTC. It is translated as CASSLERRGAGTQYF.

The chain carries TRBV19 and TRBJ2-7; no firm D call. Trimming removed 5 bases from V and 6 bases from J, with 14 bases in between. CDR1 is LNHDA, CDR2 SQIVND, per germline (reference sequence). The CDR3 is 13 residues long. The CDR3 DNA sequence: TGTGCCAGTAGTTTCCCTCCCCCCGGCGAGCAGTACTTC. Translated: CASSFPPPGEQYF.

This clonotype was observed a few times. The chain is built from TRBV9 and TRBJ2-7; TRBD1 or TRBD2 may be the D gene (5 bases each). The CDR3 has 17 residues. The germline CDR1 and CDR2 sequences are SGDLS and YYNGEE. V was trimmed by 3 bases and J by 0 bases, leaving 19 bases between them. CDR3 nucleotide sequence: TGTGCCAGCAGCGAGGCCCCCACCGGGACCAGCTCCTACGAGCAGTACTTC. It codes for CASSEAPTGTSSYEQYF.

This clonotype turned up a few times. This chain uses TRBV7-2 with TRBJ1-3; perhaps TRBD1 as D (5 bases). Per the germline V gene, CDR1 is SGHTA and CDR2 is FQGNSA. Between the trimmed V and J ends, which lost 1 base and 4 bases, there was a span of 11 bases. This CDR3 is built from 15 residues. The CDR3 region is CASSLGGAGGNTIYF. CDR3 coding DNA: TGTGCCAGCAGCTTAGGAGGGGCTGGGGGAAACACCATATATTTT.

The sample holds a few counts of this clonotype. The chain recombines TRBV23-1 with TRBJ2-3, with unresolved D. TRBV23-1 is filed as an ORF, its function uncertain. The CDR3 totals 13 residues. V lost 3 bases and J 0 bases, leaving 4 bases between the germline ends. The CDR3 sequence is CASSHPSTDTQYF. The CDR3 DNA sequence: TGCGCCAGCAGTCACCCAAGCACAGATACGCAGTATTTT.

This clonotype appeared a few times. The chain is built from TRBV7-2 and TRBJ2-7; 8 nucleotides align to TRBD2. J gave up 1 base and V 5 bases, and 13 bases lay outside the gene matches. Per the germline V gene, CDR1 is SGHTA and CDR2 is FQGNSA. The CDR3 runs to 17 residues. DNA of the CDR3: TGTGCCAGCAGCCCCAACCCAGCGGGAGTAGGGTCCTACGAGCAGTACTTC. Translated, it gives CASSPNPAGVGSYEQYF.

This rearrangement joins TRBV7-9 to TRBJ2-5; D is ambiguous. Germline CDR1 and CDR2: SEHNR and FQNEAQ (reference sequence). Trimming left V 5 bases short and J 7 bases short, with 11 bases between. This CDR3 is built from 12 residues. The CDR3: CASSPGKATQYF. The CDR3 nucleotides read TGTGCCAGCAGCCCAGGAAAGGCGACCCAGTACTTC.

This clonotype was found a few times. The chain is built from TRBV4-3 and TRBJ1-5; D unclear. This CDR3 comprises 16 residues. CDR1 is LGHNA and CDR2 is YSLEER in the germline V gene. The V end lost 0 bases, the J end lost 4 bases, and 13 bases lay between the germline ends. In DNA form, the CDR3 reads TGCGCCAGCAGCCAAGATCGGTCCAGGAGGAATCAGCCCCAGCATTTT. Translating it yields CASSQDRSRRNQPQHF.

This clonotype turned up a few times. V usage is TRBV29-1 and J usage is TRBJ2-7; no definite D call. Trimming left V 7 bases short and J 6 bases short, with 25 bases between. The CDR3 contains 15 residues. From germline, CDR1 is SQVTM and CDR2 ANQGSEA. DNA for the CDR3: TGCAGCGCCGGATCGGGTACCGGGCCTTGGGCCGAGCAGTACTTC. Protein product: CSAGSGTGPWAEQYF.

This clonotype occurred a few times. CDR3 residues: CASSILDSYEQYF. The CDR3 nucleotides are TGTGCCAGCAGCATTTTGGATTCCTACGAGCAGTACTTC. The chain is built from TRBV6-2 or TRBV6-3 and TRBJ2-7; D ambiguous. Germline-derived CDR1 and CDR2 are MNHEY and SVGEGT. The CDR3 is 13 residues long. The V gene lost 6 bases and the J gene lost 1 base, with 10 bases spanning the gap.

The chain uses TRBV7-2 and TRBJ1-4, with a weak D call TRBD1 (6 bases). The germline gives CDR1 SGHTA, CDR2 FQGNSA. This CDR3 comprises 14 residues. The ends were cut back, 7 bases at V and 5 bases at J, with 14 bases in the middle. The CDR3 sequence is CASTTGWPNEKLFF. Written as DNA, the CDR3 is TGTGCCAGCACCACAGGGTGGCCAAATGAAAAACTGTTTTTT.